This T cell receptor (beta chain) was captured by sequencing in a study of spatial heterogeneity in lung cancer. Study-level results: Tumor mutation counts were tracked by expanded intratumoral alpha and beta TCR counts.

TCRdb fed the 5' RACE reads into MiXCR, producing one record per CDR3 protein. The table has about 10,000 distinct CDR3 sequences, around 10% seen once. In this sample, this clonotype is medium-sized. Its antigen is not known. The time point: sample taken at primary tumor resection. Tumor, nontumor lung or frozen PBMC supplied whole RNA, sequenced without sorting. Germline V gives CDR1 SQVTM, CDR2 ANQGSEA. V was trimmed by 2 bases and J by 7 bases, leaving 9 bases between them. The CDR3 is 12 residues long. The chain uses TRBV29-1 and TRBJ2-1; tentative D call: TRBD2 (6 bases). The sequence derives from a male donor with early-stage non-small cell lung cancer. The sample consisted of lung tumor tissue, taken at surgery. Here the CDR3 DNA reads TGCAGCGTTGAACCGGGAGTTAATGAGCAGTTCTTC. This encodes CSVEPGVNEQFF.